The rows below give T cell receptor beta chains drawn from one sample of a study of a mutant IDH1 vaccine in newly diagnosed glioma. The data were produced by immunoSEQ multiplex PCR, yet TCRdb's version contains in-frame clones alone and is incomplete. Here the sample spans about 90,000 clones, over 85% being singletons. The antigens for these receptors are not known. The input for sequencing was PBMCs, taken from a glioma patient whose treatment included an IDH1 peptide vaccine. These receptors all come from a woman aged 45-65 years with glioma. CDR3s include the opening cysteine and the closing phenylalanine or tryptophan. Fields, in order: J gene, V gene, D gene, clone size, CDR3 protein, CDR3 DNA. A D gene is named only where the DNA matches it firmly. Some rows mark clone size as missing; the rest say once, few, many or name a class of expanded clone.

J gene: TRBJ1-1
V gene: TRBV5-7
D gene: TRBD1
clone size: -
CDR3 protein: CASSLNTGTGEMNTEAFF
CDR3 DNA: TGTGCCAGCAGCTTAAACACCGGGACAGGGGAGATGAACACTGAAGCTTTCTTT

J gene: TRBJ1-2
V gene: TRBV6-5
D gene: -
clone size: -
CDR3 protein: CASSERGTSYGYTF
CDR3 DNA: TGTGCCAGCAGCGAGAGAGGGACATCCTATGGCTACACCTTC

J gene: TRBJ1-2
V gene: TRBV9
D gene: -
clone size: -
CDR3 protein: CASSDRVNYGYTF
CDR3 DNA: TGTGCCAGCAGCGACAGGGTTAACTATGGCTACACCTTC

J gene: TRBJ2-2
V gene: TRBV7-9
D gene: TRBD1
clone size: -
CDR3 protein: CASSLATGGPTGELFF
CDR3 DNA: TGTGCCAGCAGCTTAGCTACAGGGGGTCCCACCGGGGAGCTGTTTTTT

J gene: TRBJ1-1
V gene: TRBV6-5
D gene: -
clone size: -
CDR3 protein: CASSYSRFRRAFF
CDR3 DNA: TGTGCCAGCAGTTACTCTCGGTTCCGGCGAGCTTTCTTT

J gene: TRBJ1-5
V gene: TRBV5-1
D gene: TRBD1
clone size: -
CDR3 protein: CASSPTGGGNQPQHF
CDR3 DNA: TGCGCCAGCAGCCCTACAGGGGGCGGCAATCAGCCCCAGCATTTT

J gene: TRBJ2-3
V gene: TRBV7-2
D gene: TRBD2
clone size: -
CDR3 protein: CASSGRSGASTDTQYF
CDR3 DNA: TGTGCCAGCAGCGGACGTAGCGGGGCCAGCACAGATACGCAGTATTTT

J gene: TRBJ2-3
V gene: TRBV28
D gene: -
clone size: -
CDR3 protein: CASSFGPADTQYF
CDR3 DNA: TGTGCCAGCAGTTTTGGACCAGCAGATACGCAGTATTTT

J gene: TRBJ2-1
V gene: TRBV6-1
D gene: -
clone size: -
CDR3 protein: CASSGQGSSYNEQFF
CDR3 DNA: TGTGCCAGCAGTGGTCAGGGTAGCTCCTACAATGAGCAGTTCTTC

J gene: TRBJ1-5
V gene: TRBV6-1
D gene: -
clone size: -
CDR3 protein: CASSAEEDQPQHF
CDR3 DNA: TGTGCCAGCAGTGCGGAAGAGGATCAGCCCCAGCATTTT

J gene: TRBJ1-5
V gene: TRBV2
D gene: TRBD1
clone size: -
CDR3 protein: CASRDRGPNQPQHF
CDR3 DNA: TGTGCCAGCAGAGACAGGGGGCCCAATCAGCCCCAGCATTTT

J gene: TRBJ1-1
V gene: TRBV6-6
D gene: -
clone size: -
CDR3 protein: CASSYPDNTEAFF
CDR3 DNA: TGTGCCAGCAGTTACCCGGATAACACTGAAGCTTTCTTT

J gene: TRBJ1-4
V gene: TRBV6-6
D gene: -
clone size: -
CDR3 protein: CASSRGSEKLFF
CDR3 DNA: TGTGCCAGCAGCAGGGGTTCTGAAAAACTGTTTTTT

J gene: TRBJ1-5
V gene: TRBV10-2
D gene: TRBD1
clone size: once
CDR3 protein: CASRGGPNQPQHF
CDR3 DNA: TGCGCCAGCAGAGGGGGCCCCAATCAGCCCCAGCATTTT

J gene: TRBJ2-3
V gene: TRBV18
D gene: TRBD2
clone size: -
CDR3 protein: CASSPLASGRGGATDTQYF
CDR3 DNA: TGTGCCAGCTCACCATTGGCTAGCGGGAGAGGGGGAGCAACAGATACGCAGTATTTT

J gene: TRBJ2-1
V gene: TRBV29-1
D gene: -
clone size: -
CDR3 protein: CSVVYNEQFF
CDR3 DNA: TGCAGCGTTGTGTACAATGAGCAGTTCTTC

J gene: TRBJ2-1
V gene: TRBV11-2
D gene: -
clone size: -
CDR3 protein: CASIGRGGMGYNEQFF
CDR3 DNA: TGTGCCAGCATCGGACGTGGGGGAATGGGATACAATGAGCAGTTCTTC

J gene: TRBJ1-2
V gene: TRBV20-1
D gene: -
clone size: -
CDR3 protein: CSVSIGRGYTF
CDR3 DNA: TGCAGTGTATCAATAGGTCGTGGCTACACCTTC

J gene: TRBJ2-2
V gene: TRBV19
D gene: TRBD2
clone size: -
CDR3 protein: CASSSRREGSTGELFF
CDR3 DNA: TGTGCCAGTAGTTCCCGGAGGGAGGGTAGCACCGGGGAGCTGTTTTTT

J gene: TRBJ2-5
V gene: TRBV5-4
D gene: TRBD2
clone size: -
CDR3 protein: CASSPIQAGGTQETQYF
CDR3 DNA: TGTGCCAGCAGCCCAATCCAAGCGGGAGGTACCCAAGAGACCCAGTACTTC

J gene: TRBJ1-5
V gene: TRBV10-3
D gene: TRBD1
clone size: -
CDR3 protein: CASSLRSGGVQPQHF
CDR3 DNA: TGTGCCAGCAGTCTCCGGTCAGGGGGGGTACAGCCCCAGCATTTT

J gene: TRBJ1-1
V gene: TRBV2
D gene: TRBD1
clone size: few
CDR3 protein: CASSRDRGTEAFF
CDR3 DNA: TGTGCCAGCAGTCGGGACAGGGGCACTGAAGCTTTCTTT

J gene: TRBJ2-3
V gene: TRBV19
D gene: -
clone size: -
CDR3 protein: CASRTDTSTDTQYF
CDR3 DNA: TGTGCCAGTAGAACGGACACCAGCACAGATACGCAGTATTTT

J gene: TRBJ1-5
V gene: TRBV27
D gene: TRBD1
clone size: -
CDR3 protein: CASSLGSGGNQPQHF
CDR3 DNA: TGTGCCAGCAGTTTAGGGTCAGGGGGGAATCAGCCCCAGCATTTT